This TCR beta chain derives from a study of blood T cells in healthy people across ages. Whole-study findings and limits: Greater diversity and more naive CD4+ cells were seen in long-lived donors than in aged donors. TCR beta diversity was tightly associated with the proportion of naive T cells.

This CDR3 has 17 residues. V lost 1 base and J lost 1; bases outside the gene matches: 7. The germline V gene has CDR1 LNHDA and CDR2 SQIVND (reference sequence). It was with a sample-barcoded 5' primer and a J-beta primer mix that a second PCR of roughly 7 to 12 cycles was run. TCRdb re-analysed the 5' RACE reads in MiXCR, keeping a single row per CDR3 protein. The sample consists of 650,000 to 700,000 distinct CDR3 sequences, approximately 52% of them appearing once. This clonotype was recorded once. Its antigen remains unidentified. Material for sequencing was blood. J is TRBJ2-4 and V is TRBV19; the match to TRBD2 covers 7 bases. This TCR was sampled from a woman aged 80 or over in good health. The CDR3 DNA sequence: TGTGCCAGTAGTATAGGTGGACTAGGATCGGCCAAAAACATTCAGTACTTC. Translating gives CASSIGGLGSAKNIQYF.